The 14 T cell receptor beta chains listed next were all sequenced from one sample in a study of shared clonotypes between healthy human individuals. TCRdb's table, derived via immunoSEQ multiplex PCR, lists solely in-frame clones and lacks some. The sample has around 1.5 million clones, around 98% seen once. Material for sequencing was naive CD4+ T cells sorted from blood. As to subset: CD45RA+ positively selected. These receptors were taken from a young man in good health.

The chain carries TRBV5-1 and TRBJ2-7, with D unclear. The CDR3 runs 13 residues. V lost 1 base to trimming and J lost 5 bases, with 10 bases between them. Per germline, CDR1 SGHRS and CDR2 YFSETQ. The DNA for the CDR3 is TGCGCCAGCAGCTTGTTCCAGCCGCACGAGCAGTACTTC. Residues: CASSLFQPHEQYF.

J is TRBJ2-7 and V is TRBV5-4, with 9 bases matching TRBD1. The germline V gene has CDR1 SGHNT and CDR2 YYREEE (reference sequence). V gave up 7 bases and J gave up 7 bases; unmatched junction bases: 9. The CDR3 extends over 13 amino acids. CDR3 coding DNA: TGTGCCAGCTCCGACAGGGGGACGTTTGAGCAGTACTTC. Encoded protein: CASSDRGTFEQYF.

As concerns this clone: Other nucleotide sequences from this sample produce the same CDR3. The V call is TRBV9, the J call TRBJ1-3, with no clear D. CDR1 and CDR2 from the germline V gene are SGDLS and YYNGEE. V lost 2 bases and J lost 1, with 4 bases in between. The CDR3 runs 13 residues. CDR3 in DNA: TGTGCCAGCAGCGTCGAGTCTGGAAACACCATATATTTT. Translated: CASSVESGNTIYF.

The chain combines TRBV6-5 with TRBJ2-3, with D tentatively TRBD1 (5 bases). The V and J ends lost 7 bases and 1 base respectively, with 9 bases between them. CDR1 MNHEY and CDR2 SVGAGI come from the germline V gene. This CDR3 is built from 13 residues. CDR3 sequence: CASKATGTDTQYF. In DNA form, the CDR3 reads TGTGCCAGCAAAGCGACAGGCACAGATACGCAGTATTTT.

The chain recombines TRBV6-5 with TRBJ2-1, with 9 nucleotides matching TRBD2. Germline values: CDR1 MNHEY, CDR2 SVGAGI. The ends lost 0 bases at V and 9 bases at J; junction bases unmatched: 6. This CDR3 is built from 15 residues. Written as DNA, the CDR3 is TGTGCCAGCAGTTACTCTAGCGGGAGCTGGAGTGAGCAGTTCTTC. Translation: CASSYSSGSWSEQFF.

The chain recombines TRBV19 with TRBJ1-4, with D hard to call. The CDR3 is 14 residues long. V was trimmed by 4 bases and J by 6 bases, leaving 12 bases between them. CDR1 is LNHDA and CDR2 is SQIVND in the germline V gene (reference sequence). The CDR3, as DNA: TGTGCCAGTAGTAGAGACCCACGGGATGAAAAACTGTTTTTT. It codes for CASSRDPRDEKLFF. Filled out from reference TRBV19 and TRBJ1-4, the complete variable domain reads DGGITQSPKYLFRKEGQNVTLSCEQNLNHDAMYWYRQDPGQGLRLIYYSQIVNDFQKGDIAEGYSVSREKKESFPLTVTSAQKNPTAFYLCASSRDPRDEKLFFGSGTQLSVL.

The chain uses TRBV11-2 and TRBJ2-7; 7 bases match TRBD1. V was pared by 5 bases and J by 3 bases, with 7 bases of the junction left unmatched. Germline V gene data show CDR1 as SGHAT and CDR2 as FQNNGV. This CDR3 has 14 residues. The CDR3 nucleotides read TGTGCCAGCAGCCCCTCCGGGGACAGCTACGAGCAGTACTTC. It specifies CASSPSGDSYEQYF.

This clone was detected only once. The V call is TRBV5-1, the J call TRBJ1-5; D gene unclear. This CDR3 contains 15 residues. CDR1 and CDR2 (germline): SGHRS, YFSETQ. The V and J ends lost 0 bases and 6 bases respectively, with 13 bases between them. CDR3 sequence: CASSLAPSGSQPQHF. For the CDR3, the DNA is TGCGCCAGCAGCTTGGCCCCCTCGGGGTCTCAGCCCCAGCATTTT.

This rearrangement joins TRBV4-2 to TRBJ1-1; TRBD1 is a possible D gene (6 bases). Germline CDR1 reads LGHNA; CDR2 reads YNFKEQ. Trimming took 1 base from V and 0 from J, leaving 21 bases between them. The CDR3 contains 19 residues. The DNA of the CDR3 is TGTGCCAGCAGCCAAGGAAGAAGTTCGGGAGGGGGTATGAACACTGAAGCTTTCTTT. This translates into CASSQGRSSGGGMNTEAFF.

This sequence joins TRBV5-1 and TRBJ1-2; D possibly corresponds to TRBD1 (5 bases). This CDR3 is 17 amino acids long. Germline CDR1 SGHRS, CDR2 YFSETQ. V was pared by 4 bases and J by 0 bases, with 19 bases between. CDR3 residues: CASSPGWDVVANYGYTF. The DNA for the CDR3 is TGCGCCAGCAGCCCGGGGTGGGACGTTGTAGCTAACTATGGCTACACCTTC.

The chain combines TRBV14 with TRBJ1-2; D unclear. This CDR3 has 14 amino acids. Trimming shortened V by 1 base and J by 1 base, and 7 bases separated the two germline ends. Germline V gives CDR1 SGHDN, CDR2 FVKESK. CDR3 amino acids: CASSQGIGNYGYTF. CDR3 coding DNA: TGTGCCAGCAGCCAAGGGATCGGTAACTATGGCTACACCTTC.

V usage is TRBV28 and J usage is TRBJ1-4, with D maybe TRBD1 (6 bases). Germline lookup yields CDR1 MDHEN and CDR2 SYDVKM. The CDR3 loop spans 13 amino acids. The V and J ends lost 8 bases and 8 bases respectively, with 15 bases between them. The CDR3 DNA is TGTGCCAGCCGAGACAGGTTCGGCGAAAAACTGTTTTTT. It yields the protein CASRDRFGEKLFF.

The chain employs TRBV6-6 and TRBJ1-1; D gene unclear. The germline V gene has CDR1 MNHNY and CDR2 SVGAGI (reference sequence). With 7 bases removed from V and 0 bases from J, the gap between germline ends came to 9 bases. The CDR3 is 13 residues long. The CDR3 nucleotides are TGTGCCAGCATTGTCGAACTGAACACTGAAGCTTTCTTT. Translating gives CASIVELNTEAFF.

The chain has TRBV28 and TRBJ2-5, with D perhaps matching TRBD2 (6 bases). This CDR3 has 14 residues. Trimming took off 5 bases at V and 6 bases at J, with 16 bases between the two ends. Germline V lookup: CDR1 MDHEN, CDR2 SYDVKM. The CDR3 DNA reads TGTGCCAGCAGTCTCCTGGGGGGTGCAAAGACCCAGTACTTC. Residues: CASSLLGGAKTQYF.